This T cell receptor (beta chain) was retrieved from a study of blood T cell repertoires in COVID-19. In the original analysis: From reference gene primer amplification, estimates of nucleated cell counts were derived. Only in-frame clones appear in the TCRdb table, and some are missing; sequencing was by immunoSEQ multiplex PCR. The DNA was the basis for D and trimming; V, J and clone size are from that table. The top ten hold approximately 4.3% of the sample, which has 250,000 to 300,000 clones, 84% seen once. This clone was seen once. The receptor comes from a man aged 30 to 39 with acute COVID-19. The sample taken for sequencing was PBMCs or T cells enriched from blood (not recorded which).

As DNA, the CDR3 is TGTGCCAGCACCGAACAACACCAAACTAACTATGGCTACACCTTC. It translates to CASTEQHQTNYGYTF. V and J are TRBV9 and TRBJ1-2; D ambiguous. CDR1 is SGDLS, CDR2 YYNGEE, per germline. The ends were cut back, 6 bases at V and 0 bases at J, with 15 bases in the middle. This CDR3 spans 15 amino acids.